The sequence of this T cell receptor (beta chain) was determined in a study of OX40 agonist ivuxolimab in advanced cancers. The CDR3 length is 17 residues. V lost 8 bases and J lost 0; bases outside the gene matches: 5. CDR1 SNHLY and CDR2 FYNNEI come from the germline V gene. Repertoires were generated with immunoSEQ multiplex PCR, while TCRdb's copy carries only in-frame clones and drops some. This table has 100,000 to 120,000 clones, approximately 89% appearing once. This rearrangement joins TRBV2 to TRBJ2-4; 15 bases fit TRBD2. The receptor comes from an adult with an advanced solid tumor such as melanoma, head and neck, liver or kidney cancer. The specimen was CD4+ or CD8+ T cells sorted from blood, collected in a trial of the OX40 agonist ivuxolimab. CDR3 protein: CASRGTSGGRAKNIQYF. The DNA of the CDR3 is TGTGCCAGCCGAGGGACTAGCGGGGGGAGAGCCAAAAACATTCAGTACTTC.